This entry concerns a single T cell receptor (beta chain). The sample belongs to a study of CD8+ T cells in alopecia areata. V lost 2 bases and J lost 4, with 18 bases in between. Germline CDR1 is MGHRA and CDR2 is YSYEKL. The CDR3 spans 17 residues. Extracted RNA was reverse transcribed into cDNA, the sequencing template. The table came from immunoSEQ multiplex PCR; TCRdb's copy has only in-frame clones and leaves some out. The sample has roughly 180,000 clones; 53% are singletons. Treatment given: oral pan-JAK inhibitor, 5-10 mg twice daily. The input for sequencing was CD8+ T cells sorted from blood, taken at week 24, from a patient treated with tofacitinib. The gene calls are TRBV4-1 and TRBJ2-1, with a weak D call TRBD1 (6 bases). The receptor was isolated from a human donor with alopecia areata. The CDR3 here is CASSQSGEFYGYNEQFF. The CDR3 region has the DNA TGCGCCAGCAGCCAATCAGGGGAATTTTATGGGTACAATGAGCAGTTCTTC.